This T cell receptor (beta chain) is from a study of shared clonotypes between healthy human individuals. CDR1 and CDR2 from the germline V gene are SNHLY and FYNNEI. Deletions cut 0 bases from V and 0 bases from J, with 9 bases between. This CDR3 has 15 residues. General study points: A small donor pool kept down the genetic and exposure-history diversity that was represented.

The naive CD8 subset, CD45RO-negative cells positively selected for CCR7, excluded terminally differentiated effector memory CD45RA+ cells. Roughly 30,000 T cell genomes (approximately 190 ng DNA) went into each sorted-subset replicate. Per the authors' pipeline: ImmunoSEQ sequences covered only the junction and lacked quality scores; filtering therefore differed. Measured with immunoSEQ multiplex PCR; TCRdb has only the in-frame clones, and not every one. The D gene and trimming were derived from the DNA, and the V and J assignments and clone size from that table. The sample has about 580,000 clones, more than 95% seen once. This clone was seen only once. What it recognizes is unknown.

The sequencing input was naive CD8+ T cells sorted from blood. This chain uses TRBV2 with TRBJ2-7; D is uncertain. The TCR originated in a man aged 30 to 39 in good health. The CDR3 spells CASSEAFENSYEQYF. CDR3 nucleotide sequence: TGTGCCAGCAGTGAAGCTTTTGAAAACTCCTACGAGCAGTACTTC.